The present T cell receptor (beta chain) was sequenced within a study of CD8+CD57+ T cells in acquired aplastic anemia. Study results and limitations: Patients and controls were not found to differ significantly in CD8+ Simpson's diversity.

This clonotype has ten or more counts. What it binds is not known. After removal of 7 bases from V and 7 bases from J, the junction contained 8 bases not matched to a gene. CDR3 size: 15 residues. Germline V CDR1 and CDR2: MNHNS, SASEGT. The TCR beta profiling, which covered VDJ combination and CDR3 sequence, was carried out using genomic DNA as the template. TCRdb re-analysed the reads in MiXCR, keeping a single row per CDR3 protein. This sample carries fewer than 250,000 distinct CDR3 sequences, around 46% of them seen once, and the ten largest clones take about 8.3%. Patients included in sequencing had previously demonstrated CD8+CD57+ cell expansion by flow cytometry.

The receptor was isolated from a human donor with aplastic anemia. The chain uses TRBV6-1 and TRBJ2-1; 12 bases align to TRBD2. Input material: sorted CD4+, CD8+, or CD8+CD57+ T cells (not recorded which) from PBMCs. The CDR3 protein is CASTPLAGGGNEQFF. CDR3 nucleotide sequence: TGTGCCAGCACCCCCCTAGCGGGAGGGGGGAATGAGCAGTTCTTC.